This entry features one TCR beta chain sequence. Its recognized antigen is unknown. No per-base quality is available; no much larger clone lies one base away. Participants in the prospective study were aged roughly 18 to 100 years, lived in some 24 United States geographic areas, and enrolled through a virtual design. To assign participants to cohorts, the prospective study relied on clinical history that participants themselves reported in a screening survey and a study questionnaire. Recovered participants in ImmuneRACE Cohort 3 were defined as having two consecutive negative NP/OP PCR tests, clearance from a healthcare professional, or resolution of symptoms. Mobile phlebotomists in the prospective study collected whole blood, serum and a nasopharyngeal or oropharyngeal swab from every participant. Over an approximately 2-month period, participants in the prospective study had the option of providing additional blood draws and questionnaires. Blood samples from the prospective study were shipped frozen or at room temperature prior to DNA extraction.

The record originates from a study of blood T cell repertoires in COVID-19 (dated by TCRdb to between 2020 and 2021). General notes on the study: Samples from collaborators originated in the United States, Italy and Spain and spanned both the acute and convalescent phases of COVID-19. The prospective study material was composed of cDNA or gDNA derived from T cells, B-cell-depleted T cells, or PBMCs. Subjects who had been exposed to COVID-19, were actively infected with it, or had recovered from it provided the deeply sampled blood TCRbeta repertoires that made up the dataset. The repertoires were released in a freely available public database meant as a resource for research on the immune response to SARS-CoV-2. The samples were drawn from two sources: the first 160 participants of the ongoing ImmuneRACE study, and approximately 1,300 subjects contributed by 6 global collaborators. The sample metadata nearly always contained a de-identified subject ID, COVID-19 status, age in years and sex. Where available, HLA class I and class II types were taken from metadata supplied by the sample provider and were not determined by assay-based typing. Broad study findings and their caveats: How much clinical and demographic metadata was included differed by source and by participant, and the metadata was provided uncurated.

The CDR3 spans 17 residues, from the cysteine through the phenylalanine. Only the CDR3 DNA stays, 51 bases, in frame from base 1. The germline V gene (reference sequence) sets CDR1 to LGHDT and CDR2 to YNNKEL. Ends trimmed: V by 4 bases, J by 0 bases; bases unmatched to a gene: 7. The immunoSEQ Assay, a bias-controlled multiplex PCR, was used to amplify TCRbeta CDR3 regions from genomic DNA. In the paper's pipeline: Within the assay, amplification of reference gene primers was used to estimate how many nucleated cells each sample contained. Sequence reads were collapsed and filtered to measure the absolute abundance of every unique TCRbeta CDR3 rearrangement. For each sample, productive Simpson clonality was calculated as the square root of Simpson's diversity index across productive rearrangements. What TCRdb holds here is the immuneACCESS table cut down to in-frame rearrangements. Part of the clones is not present; checked against another copy, under half of the missing clones reflect an unresolved V gene, and the others are unexplained. V and J calls and clone size are given by that table; D and trimming were obtained from the DNA. Present in this sample are approximately 130,000 clones, about 88% of which were seen just once. The ten largest clones represent approximately 2.3% of the sample.

The sequenced material came from PBMCs or T cells enriched from blood (not recorded which). The rearrangement combines TRBV3-1 (or the pseudogene TRBV3-2) with TRBJ2-3, with TRBD2 identical over 10 junction bases. The origin of this receptor is a woman aged 50 to 60 who had recovered from COVID-19. Here the CDR3 is given as CASSPPGLARSTDTQYF. At the DNA level, the sequence is TGTGCCAGCAGCCCACCGGGACTAGCGAGAAGCACAGATACGCAGTATTTT.